The 14 T cell receptor beta chains given below trace back to one sample, sequenced in a study of shared clonotypes between healthy human individuals. Profiling relied on immunoSEQ multiplex PCR, and the TCRdb table lists in-frame clones only, not all of them. Counted here are fewer than 1.6 million clones, 97% to 99% occurring once; the ten biggest clones make up about 0.4%. Sequenced input: naive CD4+ T cells sorted from blood. Subset meaning: CD45RA+ positively selected. These TCRs come from a man aged 30-40 years in good health.

The gene calls are TRBV19 and TRBJ2-1; D may be TRBD1 (5 bases). Trimming left V 6 bases short and J 4 bases short, with 7 bases between. Looked up from germline, CDR1 is LNHDA and CDR2 is SQIVND (reference sequence). The CDR3 runs to 12 residues. This CDR3 reads CASRGEYNEQFF. CDR3 in DNA: TGTGCCAGTAGAGGGGAATACAATGAGCAGTTCTTC.

V and J are TRBV25-1 and TRBJ2-7, with 10 positions matching TRBD2. The CDR3 is 16 amino acids. Germline lookup yields CDR1 MGHDK and CDR2 SYGVNS. Germline trimming cut 8 bases from V and 4 bases from J; bases unmatched to any gene: 14. The CDR3 region is CASPTGRTSGIYEQYF. The CDR3 DNA follows: TGTGCCAGCCCGACCGGAAGGACTAGCGGTATTTACGAGCAGTACTTC.

The rearrangement links TRBV19 to TRBJ2-5; D tentatively fits TRBD1 or TRBD2 (6 bases each). The germline V and J ends were trimmed by 10 bases and 6 bases, with 15 bases remaining between them. This CDR3 comprises 12 residues. CDR1 and CDR2 (germline): LNHDA, SQIVND (reference sequence). In DNA, the CDR3 is TGTGCCACCAAGGGGGGCGGGAAGACCCAGTACTTC. Translation: CATKGGGKTQYF.

The chain links TRBV11-1 to TRBJ2-1, with D unresolved. Germline CDR1 is SGHAT and CDR2 is FQDESV (reference sequence). The CDR3 runs 12 residues. V was trimmed by 5 bases and J by 7 bases, leaving 9 bases between them. Written as DNA, the CDR3 is TGTGCCAGCAGCCGCCATTTTAATGAGCAGTTCTTC. This codes for CASSRHFNEQFF.

A word on this clone: The identical CDR3 is also encoded by other nucleotide sequences in the sample. V gene TRBV18 combines with J gene TRBJ1-3, with TRBD1 matching over 7 bases. J lost 0 bases, V lost 5 bases, and 1 base had no gene match. Germline CDR1 reads KGHSH; CDR2 reads LQKENI. This CDR3 comprises 14 residues. CDR3 in amino acids: CASSGQVSGNTIYF. CDR3 sequence (DNA): TGTGCCAGCTCAGGACAGGTCTCTGGAAACACCATATATTTT.

The V gene is TRBV5-6, the J gene TRBJ2-7; 11 bases agree with TRBD2. The CDR3 extends over 16 amino acids. Looked up from germline, CDR1 is SGHDT and CDR2 is YYEEEE. V was clipped by 2 bases and J by 3 bases; unmatched bases: 7. The CDR3 loop reads CASSFRSSGRNYEQYF. Written as DNA, the CDR3 is TGTGCCAGCAGCTTTCGGTCTAGCGGGAGGAACTACGAGCAGTACTTC.

The rearrangement links TRBV7-2 to TRBJ1-2, with D hard to call. The CDR3 totals 13 residues. The germline CDR1 and CDR2 sequences are SGHTA and FQGNSA. V shed 3 bases and J shed 6 bases, with 11 bases lying between them. CDR3 in DNA: TGTGCCAGCAGCTTGCAGGTTAGAGATGGCTACACCTTC. Translating it yields CASSLQVRDGYTF.

This chain connects TRBV28 to TRBJ1-3; TRBD1 is a possible D gene (5 bases). The V and J ends lost 7 bases and 3 bases respectively, with 16 bases between them. In germline, CDR1 is MDHEN, CDR2 SYDVKM. The CDR3 runs 15 residues. CDR3 region: CASTRWGELGNTIYF. The CDR3 DNA follows: TGTGCCAGCACTCGGTGGGGCGAACTTGGAAACACCATATATTTT.

CDR3 nucleotide sequence: TGTGCCAGCTCCACGGGCTTCCAAGAGACCCAGTACTTC. Its translation is CASSTGFQETQYF. The J gene is TRBJ2-5, the V gene TRBV7-9; D remains unclear. This CDR3 is 13 amino acids long. The germline V and J ends were trimmed by 8 bases and 1 base, with 11 bases remaining between them. CDR1 SEHNR and CDR2 FQNEAQ come from the germline V gene (reference sequence).

This chain connects TRBV5-1 to TRBJ2-1; TRBD2 matches at 7 bases. V was clipped by 3 bases and J by 4 bases; unmatched bases: 7. Germline CDR1 SGHRS, CDR2 YFSETQ. The CDR3 runs to 15 residues. The CDR3 region has the DNA TGCGCCAGCAGCTCTGACTCTAGCGGTTACAATGAGCAGTTCTTC. This encodes CASSSDSSGYNEQFF.

This rearrangement joins TRBV4-3 to TRBJ2-1; 7 nucleotides match TRBD2. Trimming at V came to 1 base and at J to 3 bases, leaving 9 bases not matched to a gene. The CDR3 is 17 amino acids. CDR1 LGHNA and CDR2 YSLEER come from the germline V gene. The CDR3 here is CASSQVGAGYHYNEQFF. In nucleotides, the CDR3 is TGCGCCAGCAGCCAAGTTGGAGCGGGGTACCACTACAATGAGCAGTTCTTC.

The chain carries TRBV11-3 and TRBJ2-1; 8 nucleotides match TRBD2. The V gene's germline CDR1 is SGHNT and CDR2 YENEEA. V dropped 5 bases and J dropped 3; count of bases not matched to a gene: 6. This CDR3 contains 15 residues. DNA for the CDR3: TGTGCCAGCAGCCCCGGGACTAGTGACTACAATGAGCAGTTCTTC. Translating gives CASSPGTSDYNEQFF.

The CDR3 reads CASSTTGGPYEQYF. For the CDR3, the DNA is TGTGCCAGCAGTACGACAGGGGGCCCCTACGAGCAGTACTTC. The gene calls are TRBV6-1 and TRBJ2-7; 10 nucleotides agree with TRBD1. Per the germline V gene, CDR1 is MNHNS and CDR2 is SASEGT. This CDR3 is built from 14 residues. V shed 5 bases and J 2 bases; nucleotides not matched to a gene: 3.

This chain uses TRBV18 with TRBJ1-1; TRBD1 is a possible D gene (5 bases). Per germline, CDR1 KGHSH and CDR2 LQKENI. Trimming cost V 6 bases and J 4 bases, with 12 bases left between them. The CDR3 contains 13 residues. Written as DNA, the CDR3 is TGTGCCAGCTCTCGGGGACTGCGCACTGAAGCTTTCTTT. Its translation is CASSRGLRTEAFF.